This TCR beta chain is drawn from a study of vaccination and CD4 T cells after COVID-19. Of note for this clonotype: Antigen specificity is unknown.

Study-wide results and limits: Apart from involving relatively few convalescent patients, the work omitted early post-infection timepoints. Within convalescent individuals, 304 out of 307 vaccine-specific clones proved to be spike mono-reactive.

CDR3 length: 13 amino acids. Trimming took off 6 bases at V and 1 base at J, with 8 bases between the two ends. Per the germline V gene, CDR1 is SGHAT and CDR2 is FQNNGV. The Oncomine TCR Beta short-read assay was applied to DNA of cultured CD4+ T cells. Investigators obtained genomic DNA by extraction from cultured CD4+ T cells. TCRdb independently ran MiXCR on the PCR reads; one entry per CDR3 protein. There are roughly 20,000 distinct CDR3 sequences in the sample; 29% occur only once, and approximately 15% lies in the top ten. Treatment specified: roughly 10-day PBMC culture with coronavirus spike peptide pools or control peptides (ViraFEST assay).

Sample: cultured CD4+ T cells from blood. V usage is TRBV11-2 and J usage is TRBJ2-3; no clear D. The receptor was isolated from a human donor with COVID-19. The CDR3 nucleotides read TGTGCCAGCAGATACACAGGCACAGATACGCAGTATTTT. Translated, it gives CASRYTGTDTQYF.